These T cell receptor beta chains were read from a single sample in a study of blood T cells in healthy people across ages. In TCRdb, the 5' RACE reads were re-called with MiXCR into one record per CDR3 protein. The table has 1.5 million to 1.8 million distinct CDR3 sequences, approximately 43% seen once. The specimen was blood. All receptors come from a young woman in good health. The CDR3 runs from the conserved cysteine through the conserved F or W. D genes are given only for firm matches. Only some rows state a clone size, as once, few, many or a class for expanded clones.

CDR3 length	V gene	clone size	J gene	D gene	CDR3 protein	CDR3 DNA
14	TRBV29-1	-	TRBJ2-1	-	CSVVARGSYNEQFF	TGCAGCGTTGTGGCCAGGGGCTCCTACAATGAGCAGTTCTTC
15	TRBV4-1	-	TRBJ2-7	TRBD2	CASSPSSGKRNEQYF	TGCGCCAGCAGCCCCTCTAGCGGAAAAAGAAACGAGCAGTACTTC
15	TRBV7-2	-	TRBJ2-7	-	CASSRGRANSYEQYF	TGTGCCAGCAGCCGTGGCAGGGCTAACTCCTACGAGCAGTACTTC
14	TRBV7-9	-	TRBJ1-2	TRBD1	CASSLQGDYYGYTF	TGTGCCAGCAGCCTCCAGGGGGATTACTATGGCTACACCTTC
15	TRBV5-1	few	TRBJ2-1	TRBD2	CASSFTAGAYNEQFF	TGCGCCAGCAGCTTTACAGCGGGGGCCTACAATGAGCAGTTCTTC
15	TRBV27	-	TRBJ2-7	TRBD1	CASRDRPFGTYEQYF	TGTGCCAGCAGGGACAGGCCGTTTGGGACCTACGAGCAGTACTTC
14	TRBV7-2	-	TRBJ2-7	-	CASSLERNSYEQYF	TGTGCCAGCAGCTTAGAAAGGAATTCCTACGAGCAGTACTTC
13	TRBV14	many	TRBJ2-3	-	CASSQDRTDTQYF	TGCGCCAGCAGCCAAGACCGGACAGATACGCAGTATTTT
13	TRBV10-3	-	TRBJ2-7	TRBD2	CAISETPGGEQYF	TGTGCCATCAGTGAGACTCCGGGGGGGGAGCAGTACTTC
16	TRBV7-2	-	TRBJ2-3	TRBD2	CASSLAPGGLGDTQYF	TGTGCCAGCAGCTTAGCGCCGGGGGGGCTGGGGGATACGCAGTATTTT
14	TRBV28	-	TRBJ2-1	-	CASSSGPPYNEQFF	TGTGCCAGCAGTTCGGGGCCCCCCTACAATGAGCAGTTCTTC
15	TRBV4-3	-	TRBJ2-1	TRBD2	CASSQVSGGRNEQFF	TGCGCCAGCAGCCAAGTTAGCGGGGGGCGCAATGAGCAGTTCTTC
16	TRBV7-6	-	TRBJ2-1	TRBD1	CASSLLQGSPYNEQFF	TGTGCCAGCAGCTTGCTACAGGGGTCCCCCTACAATGAGCAGTTCTTC
15	TRBV6-5	-	TRBJ1-1	TRBD1	CASGYTGQGNTEAFF	TGTGCCAGCGGATATACGGGACAGGGGAACACTGAAGCTTTCTTT
14	TRBV7-2	-	TRBJ2-7	TRBD2	CASSPGLALHEQYF	TGTGCCAGCAGCCCAGGACTAGCGCTCCACGAGCAGTACTTC
14	TRBV7-9	few	TRBJ1-4	TRBD1	CASSPPGQAEKLFF	TGTGCCAGCAGCCCGCCGGGACAGGCGGAAAAACTGTTTTTT
15	TRBV6-5	-	TRBJ1-1	-	CASASRAAGKTEAFF	TGTGCCAGCGCCTCCCGAGCGGCGGGGAAGACTGAAGCTTTCTTT
14	TRBV12-3/TRBV12-4	few	TRBJ2-7	TRBD1	CASSLGDRGFEQYF	TGTGCCAGCAGTCTCGGGGACAGGGGCTTCGAGCAGTACTTC
13	TRBV18	-	TRBJ1-4	-	CASSKNSAEKLFF	TGTGCCAGCTCAAAGAATTCAGCTGAAAAACTGTTTTTT
13	TRBV3-1	few	TRBJ2-7	-	CASSQGITGDLYF	TGTGCCAGCAGCCAAGGCATTACGGGGGACCTGTACTTC
16	TRBV9	many	TRBJ1-1	TRBD1	CASSVGDRQNRGEAFF	TGTGCCAGCAGCGTAGGAGACAGACAGAACAGGGGTGAAGCTTTCTTT
14	TRBV7-2	-	TRBJ2-1	TRBD1	CASNKWDRGHEQFF	TGTGCCAGTAACAAATGGGACAGGGGCCATGAGCAGTTCTTC